The TCR beta chain under discussion was sequenced for a study of T cell responses to AZD1222 COVID-19 vaccine listed by TCRdb under 2021. Describing the broader study: TCR sequencing was performed for roughly 240 trial participants, of whom roughly 200 were given two doses of AZD1222 and roughly 25 were given two doses of MenACWY control vaccine. Trial participants were enrolled by age into subgroups of 18-55, 56-69 and 70-plus years, and roughly 150, 30 and 60 TCR-sequenced participants, respectively, were included in these subgroups. Overall results and qualifications from the work: Most participants were white British and females outnumbered males, and the authors suggested that clonal diversity may have been underestimated. Reportedly, almost half of the unique spike-specific TCRs recognized epitopes lying outside the regions that are mutated in the B.1.351 and B.1.1.7 variants. Conclusions about previously exposed vaccinees are limited because only 6 or 7 AZD1222 recipients were SARS-CoV-2 seropositive at baseline. The 56-69-year group was small, and its depth increase did not reach significance, likely because of low power. The whole spike protein was spanned by vaccine-associated CD4 TCRs, and dominant responses were seen in regions 160-218 and 743-854. Spike-specific TCR breadth and depth rose significantly after two AZD1222 doses compared with day 0 and with MenACWY recipients. Because no day 14 peak-response samples were available, repertoires were characterized only after the peak T cell response.

The sample's time point label, in plain terms: about 28 days (+/-7) after the second vaccine dose. AZD1222 recipients whose second dose came at about 4 weeks and those whose second dose came at about 12 weeks were combined into one group, since spike-specific TCR depth and breadth did not differ between the two schedules. Vaccinee samples were obtained from the UK trials COV001 and COV002, which included a single-blind randomized controlled phase 2/3 trial of AZD1222 (ChAdOx1 nCoV-19) in healthy adults. Trial participant PBMC samples were collected at day 0 and day 28 after the second dose for TCRbeta chain sequencing. The CDR3 regions of human TCRbeta chains were analyzed by immunosequencing. The paper's processing steps were these. Repertoire TCRs were matched against a reference library of SARS-CoV-2-specific TCRs generated with the MIRA antigen-specificity platform. Breadth was defined as the fraction of unique TCRs that were SARS-CoV-2-associated, and depth was defined as the fraction of total T cells that were SARS-CoV-2-associated. Each spike-specific TCR was assigned to its reactive spike region and to a CD4 or CD8 class using the MIRA data. Log10-transformed breadth and depth values were compared by one-way ANOVA with Sidak's multiple comparisons tests. The immuneACCESS repertoire file appears here via TCRdb, limited to in-frame rearrangements. These files lack a portion of the clones; in checked studies, under half of the deficit traces to unresolved V genes, and the cause of the others is not known. V and J calls and clone size are as listed in that table; D and trimming were resolved from the DNA. The sample data list approximately 67,000 clones, and 89% of these were observed just once. The biggest ten clones account for about 28% of the sample.

Note on this clone: The specificity of this receptor is unknown. No quality values exist for individual bases; no much larger clone is one base distant.

V loses 0 bases, J loses 2 bases, and the germline ends lie 14 bases apart. The CDR3 starts with the cysteine, ends with the phenylalanine, and has 16 residues. Only CDR3 DNA remains: 48 bases, in frame from the first base. CDR1 and CDR2 are drawn from the germline V gene: SGHRS, YFSETQ. Sequences were derived from peripheral blood, sampled 28 days after the second AZD1222 dose. The receptor comes from an adult who received the AZD1222 COVID-19 vaccine. The rearranged segments are TRBV5-1 and TRBJ1-2; the D gene cannot be resolved reliably. The CDR3: CASSLAGGRQNYGYTF. At the DNA level, the sequence is TGCGCCAGCAGCTTGGCGGGTGGCCGTCAAAACTATGGCTACACCTTC.